The 13 T cell receptor beta chains below were found in one sample sequenced in a study of OX40 agonist ivuxolimab in advanced cancers. Assay: immunoSEQ multiplex PCR; the TCRdb copy retains only in-frame clones and omits some. Of 6,000 to 6,500 clones listed, 75% to 85% are singletons. The specimen was CD4+ or CD8+ T cells sorted from blood, collected in a trial of the OX40 agonist ivuxolimab. These receptors all stem from an adult with an advanced solid tumor such as melanoma, head and neck, liver or kidney cancer.

The V call is TRBV7-2, the J call TRBJ2-3, with 9 positions matching TRBD2. J was trimmed by 3 bases and V by 0 bases; bases with no gene match: 10. The CDR3 length is 18 residues. The V gene's germline CDR1 is SGHTA and CDR2 FQGNSA. CDR3 bases: TGTGCCAGCAGCTTAGCGTTCGGCGGGGGGGCCGGAACAGATACGCAGTATTTT. Its protein product is CASSLAFGGGAGTDTQYF.

This clone was counted between two and nine times. The chain has TRBV19 and TRBJ1-1, with D perhaps TRBD1 (6 bases). There are 14 residues in the CDR3. V dropped 5 bases and J dropped 8 bases, with 18 bases sitting between them. The germline CDR1 and CDR2 sequences are LNHDA and SQIVND (reference sequence). CDR3 sequence (DNA): TGTGCCAGTAGTCCGGCTGGGGGGCAGCCCGAAGCTTTCTTT. Translation: CASSPAGGQPEAFF.

The V gene is TRBV4-1, the J gene TRBJ2-7; D is unclear. CDR3 length: 15 amino acids. Germline V lookup: CDR1 MGHRA, CDR2 YSYEKL. V lost 1 base to trimming and J lost 0 bases, with 10 bases between them. The chain's CDR3 is CASSQGQAGSYEQYF. The CDR3 DNA follows: TGCGCCAGCAGCCAAGGTCAGGCTGGCTCCTACGAGCAGTACTTC.

The V gene is TRBV7-6, the J gene TRBJ2-5, with 13 bases fitting TRBD2. The last part of the DNA fits TRBJ2-7 better; the J call may be wrong. Germline loops: CDR1 SGHVS, CDR2 FNYEAQ. The CDR3 spans 15 residues. DNA of the CDR3: TGTGCCAGCAGCCCCACTAGCGGGGGGGCTTACGAGCAGTACTTC. Encoded protein: CASSPTSGGAYEQYF.

Only a few counts were recorded for this clone. The chain is built from TRBV7-2 and TRBJ2-5, with no clear D. The CDR3 runs to 13 residues. In germline, CDR1 is SGHTA, CDR2 FQGNSA. Trimming shortened V by 8 bases and J by 0 bases, and 10 bases separated the two germline ends. CDR3 region: CASRPGYQETQYF. In DNA, the CDR3 is TGTGCCAGCCGCCCCGGGTACCAAGAGACCCAGTACTTC.

The rearrangement links TRBV9 to TRBJ2-1; 8 bases map to TRBD2. Germline-derived CDR1 and CDR2 are SGDLS and YYNGEE. V dropped 6 bases and J dropped 7; count of bases not matched to a gene: 9. This CDR3 spans 14 amino acids. In DNA, the CDR3 is TGTGCCAGCAATCCGGGGGGGCCCCGTAATGAGCAGTTCTTC. Its protein is CASNPGGPRNEQFF. The full variable domain, rest sourced from reference TRBV9 and TRBJ2-1, is DSGVTQTPKHLITATGQRVTLRCSPRSGDLSVYWYQQSLDQGLQFLIQYYNGEERAKGNILERFSAQQFPDLHSELNLSSLELGDSALYFCASNPGGPRNEQFFGPGTRLTVL.

The chain has TRBV19 and TRBJ1-5, with a weak D call TRBD1 (6 bases). V shed 8 bases and J shed 1 base, with 15 bases lying between them. This CDR3 is built from 15 residues. Per germline, CDR1 LNHDA and CDR2 SQIVND (reference sequence). The CDR3 reads CASRSGTISNQPQHF. CDR3 nucleotide sequence: TGTGCCAGTCGATCCGGGACAATAAGCAATCAGCCCCAGCATTTT.

The chain carries TRBV5-1 and TRBJ2-7, with TRBD1 identical over 7 bases. V dropped 0 bases and J dropped 5; count of bases not matched to a gene: 8. Germline lookup yields CDR1 SGHRS and CDR2 YFSETQ. The CDR3 has 15 residues. The CDR3 protein is CASSLVTGTIDEQYF. The CDR3, as DNA: TGCGCCAGCAGCTTGGTGACAGGGACCATCGACGAGCAGTACTTC.

This clone was recorded a few times. This chain connects TRBV4-3 to TRBJ2-1, with 7 positions matching TRBD1. This CDR3 has 15 amino acids. The V gene's germline CDR1 is LGHNA and CDR2 YSLEER. Unmatched junction bases numbered 6, after V lost 0 bases and J lost 7 bases. The CDR3 reads CASSQERTGGNEQFF. In DNA, the CDR3 is TGCGCCAGCAGCCAAGAAAGGACAGGTGGGAATGAGCAGTTCTTC.

V is TRBV9 and J is TRBJ1-2, with D maybe TRBD1 (5 bases). CDR1 and CDR2 (germline): SGDLS, YYNGEE. V lost 3 bases and J 0 bases, leaving 12 bases between the germline ends. This CDR3 spans 15 amino acids. CDR3 residues: CASSGGHGANYGYTF. The CDR3 DNA reads TGTGCCAGCAGCGGCGGACACGGAGCTAACTATGGCTACACCTTC.

The chain has TRBV19 and TRBJ2-6; D is possibly TRBD1 or TRBD2 (5 bases each). The ends were cut back, 2 bases at V and 0 bases at J, with 14 bases in the middle. This CDR3 region has 18 residues. Germline CDR1 and CDR2: LNHDA and SQIVND (reference sequence). The CDR3 DNA follows: TGTGCCAGTAGTATACCGAACTGGGGGAACTCTGGGGCCAACGTCCTGACTTTC. Its protein product is CASSIPNWGNSGANVLTF.

V usage is TRBV7-9 and J usage is TRBJ2-3, with TRBD2 matching 9 bases. J gave up 5 bases and V 5 bases, and 8 bases lay outside the gene matches. Germline values: CDR1 SEHNR, CDR2 FQNEAQ (reference sequence). The CDR3 sequence is 15 residues long. CDR3 loop: CASSPNAGGLDTQYF. In nucleotides, the CDR3 is TGTGCCAGCAGCCCGAACGCGGGGGGGTTAGATACGCAGTATTTT.

The chain joins TRBV4-3 to TRBJ1-6; tentatively, D is TRBD1 (5 bases). Germline V gives CDR1 LGHNA, CDR2 YSLEER. Trimming took 1 base from V and 10 from J, leaving 14 bases between them. The CDR3 contains 15 residues. This chain's CDR3 is CASSQARGAGSPLHF. The CDR3 DNA is TGCGCCAGCAGCCAAGCGAGGGGCGCAGGATCACCCCTCCACTTT.